This T cell receptor beta chain was recorded in a study of blood T cell repertoires in COVID-19. Study-wide background: Acute-phase and convalescent COVID-19 samples originated in the United States, Italy and Spain. PBMCs, B-cell-depleted T cells, or T cells provided the cDNA or gDNA that made up the material.

Germline loops: CDR1 SGHAT, CDR2 FQNNGV. CDR3 length: 16 residues. V lost 6 bases, J lost 0 bases, and 8 bases stayed unmatched. Original methodology: Nucleated cell number was recorded as an estimate derived from reference gene primer amplification. Some clones are missing from TCRdb's copy, which holds only in-frame ones; the method was immunoSEQ multiplex PCR. V and J calls and clone size are those listed in that table; D and trimming were worked out from the DNA. The sample lists about 220,000 clones, about four fifths occurring once. The receptor's source is a woman aged 40 to 49 with active or convalescent COVID-19. This sequence joins TRBV11-2 and TRBJ1-3; 7 bases fit TRBD1. Material for sequencing was peripheral blood. CDR3 sequence reads: CASRSTGASSGNTIYF. CDR3 DNA sequence: TGTGCCAGCAGGTCTACAGGGGCAAGCTCTGGAAACACCATATATTTT.